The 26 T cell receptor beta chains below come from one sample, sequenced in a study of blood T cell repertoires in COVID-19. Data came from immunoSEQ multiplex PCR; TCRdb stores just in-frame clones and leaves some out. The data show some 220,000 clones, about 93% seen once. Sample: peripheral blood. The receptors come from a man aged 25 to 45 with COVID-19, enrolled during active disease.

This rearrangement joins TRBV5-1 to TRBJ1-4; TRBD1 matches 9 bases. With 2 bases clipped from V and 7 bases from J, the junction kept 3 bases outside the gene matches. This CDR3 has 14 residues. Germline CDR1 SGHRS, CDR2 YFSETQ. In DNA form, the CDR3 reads TGCGCCAGCAGCTTACAGGGGGCCTTTGAAAAACTGTTTTTT. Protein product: CASSLQGAFEKLFF. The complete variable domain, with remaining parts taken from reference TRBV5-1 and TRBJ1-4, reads KAGVTQTPRYLIKTRGQQVTLSCSPISGHRSVSWYQQTPGQGLQFLFEYFSETQRNKGNFPGRFSGRQFSNSRSEMNVSTLELGDSALYLCASSLQGAFEKLFFGSGTQLSVL.

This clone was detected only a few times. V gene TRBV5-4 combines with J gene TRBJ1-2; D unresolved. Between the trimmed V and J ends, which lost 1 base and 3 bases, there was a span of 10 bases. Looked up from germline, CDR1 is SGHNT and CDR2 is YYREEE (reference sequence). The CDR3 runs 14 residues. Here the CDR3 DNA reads TGTGCCAGCAGCTTGTATCGGGAGTACTATGGCTACACCTTC. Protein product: CASSLYREYYGYTF.

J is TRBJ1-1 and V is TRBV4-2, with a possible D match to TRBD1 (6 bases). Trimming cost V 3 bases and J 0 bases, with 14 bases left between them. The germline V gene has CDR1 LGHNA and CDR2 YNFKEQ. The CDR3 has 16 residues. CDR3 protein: CASSQGGQILNTEAFF. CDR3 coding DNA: TGTGCCAGCAGCCAGGGTGGACAGATCCTGAACACTGAAGCTTTCTTT.

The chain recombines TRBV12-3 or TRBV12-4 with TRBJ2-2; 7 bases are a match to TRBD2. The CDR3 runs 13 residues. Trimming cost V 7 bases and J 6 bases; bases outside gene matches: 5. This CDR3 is CASKRGEAGELFF. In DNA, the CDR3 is TGTGCCAGCAAACGGGGGGAGGCCGGGGAGCTGTTTTTT.

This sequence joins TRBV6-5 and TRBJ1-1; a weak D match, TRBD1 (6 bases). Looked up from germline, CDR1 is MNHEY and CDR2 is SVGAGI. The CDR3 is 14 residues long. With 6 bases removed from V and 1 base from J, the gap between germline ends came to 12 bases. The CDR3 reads CASSPDRQNTEAFF. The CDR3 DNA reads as TGTGCCAGCAGCCCCGACAGGCAGAACACTGAAGCTTTCTTT.

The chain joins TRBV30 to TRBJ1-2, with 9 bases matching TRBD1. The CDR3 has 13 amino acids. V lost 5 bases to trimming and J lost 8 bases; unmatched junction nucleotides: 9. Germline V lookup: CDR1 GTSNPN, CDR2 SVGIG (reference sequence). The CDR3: CAWPGQGEGGYTF. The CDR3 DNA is TGTGCCTGGCCGGGACAGGGTGAAGGGGGCTACACCTTC.

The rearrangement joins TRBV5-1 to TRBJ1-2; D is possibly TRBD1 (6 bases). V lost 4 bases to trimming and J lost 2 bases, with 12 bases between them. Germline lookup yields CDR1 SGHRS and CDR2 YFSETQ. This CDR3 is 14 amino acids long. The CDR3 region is CASSVGQDNYGYTF. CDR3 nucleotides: TGCGCCAGCAGCGTGGGACAAGACAACTATGGCTACACCTTC.

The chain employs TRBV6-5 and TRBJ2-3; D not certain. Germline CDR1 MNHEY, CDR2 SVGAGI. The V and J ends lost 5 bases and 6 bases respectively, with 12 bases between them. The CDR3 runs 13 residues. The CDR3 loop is CASSHKPRDTQYF. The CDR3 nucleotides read TGTGCCAGCAGTCACAAACCCAGGGATACGCAGTATTTT.

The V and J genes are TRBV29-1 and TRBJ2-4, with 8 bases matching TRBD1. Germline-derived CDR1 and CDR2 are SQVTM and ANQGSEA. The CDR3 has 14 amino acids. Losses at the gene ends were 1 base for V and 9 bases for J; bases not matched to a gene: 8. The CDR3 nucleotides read TGCAGCGTTGAAGTCGGTCAGGGGGCAGGCATTCAGTACTTC. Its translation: CSVEVGQGAGIQYF.

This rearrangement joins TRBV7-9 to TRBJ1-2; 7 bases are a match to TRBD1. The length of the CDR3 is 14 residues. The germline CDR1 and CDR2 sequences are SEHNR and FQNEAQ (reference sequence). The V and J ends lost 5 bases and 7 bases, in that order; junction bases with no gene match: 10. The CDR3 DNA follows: TGTGCCAGCAGCGGGCGACAGGGACTCGGTGGCTACACCTTC. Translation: CASSGRQGLGGYTF.

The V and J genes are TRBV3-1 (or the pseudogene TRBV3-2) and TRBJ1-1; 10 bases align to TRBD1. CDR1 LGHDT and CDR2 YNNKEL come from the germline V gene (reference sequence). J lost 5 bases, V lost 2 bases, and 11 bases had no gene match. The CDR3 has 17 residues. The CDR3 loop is CASSQSFDRGRWTEAFF. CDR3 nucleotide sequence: TGTGCCAGCAGCCAATCCTTTGACAGGGGGCGATGGACTGAAGCTTTCTTT.

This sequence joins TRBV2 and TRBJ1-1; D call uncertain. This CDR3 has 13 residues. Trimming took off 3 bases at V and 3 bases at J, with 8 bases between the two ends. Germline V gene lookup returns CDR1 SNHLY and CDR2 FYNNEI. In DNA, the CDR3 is TGTGCCAGCAGTGAGCGGTCAGACACTGAAGCTTTCTTT. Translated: CASSERSDTEAFF.

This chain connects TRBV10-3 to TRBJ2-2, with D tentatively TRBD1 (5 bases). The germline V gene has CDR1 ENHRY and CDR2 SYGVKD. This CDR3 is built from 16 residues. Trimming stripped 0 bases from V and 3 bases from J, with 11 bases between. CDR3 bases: TGTGCCATCAGTGAGTCGCTCAGGGTTGACACCGGGGAGCTGTTTTTT. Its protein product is CAISESLRVDTGELFF.

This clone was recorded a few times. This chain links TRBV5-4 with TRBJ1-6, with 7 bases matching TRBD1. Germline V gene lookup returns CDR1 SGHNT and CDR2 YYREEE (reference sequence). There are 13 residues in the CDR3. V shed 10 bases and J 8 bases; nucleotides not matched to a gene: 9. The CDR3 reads CAAAGTEDSPLHF. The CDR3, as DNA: TGTGCCGCCGCCGGGACAGAAGATTCACCCCTCCACTTT. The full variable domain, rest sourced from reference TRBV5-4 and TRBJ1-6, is ETGVTQSPTHLIKTRGQQVTLRCSSQSGHNTVSWYQQALGQGPQFIFQYYREEENGRGNFPPRFSGLQFPNYSSELNVNALELDDSALYLCAAAGTEDSPLHFGNGTRLTVT.

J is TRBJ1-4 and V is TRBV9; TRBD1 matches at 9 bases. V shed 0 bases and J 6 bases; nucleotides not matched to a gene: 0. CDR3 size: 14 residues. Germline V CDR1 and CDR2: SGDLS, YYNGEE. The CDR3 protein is CASSVGDRDEKLFF. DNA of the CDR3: TGTGCCAGCAGCGTAGGGGACAGGGATGAAAAACTGTTTTTT.

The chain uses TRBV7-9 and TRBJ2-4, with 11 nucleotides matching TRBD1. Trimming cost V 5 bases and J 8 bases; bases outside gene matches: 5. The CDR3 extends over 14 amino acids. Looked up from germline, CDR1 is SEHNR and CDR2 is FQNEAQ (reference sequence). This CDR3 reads CASSTGTGGYIQYF. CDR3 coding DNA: TGTGCCAGCAGCACGGGGACAGGGGGTTACATTCAGTACTTC.

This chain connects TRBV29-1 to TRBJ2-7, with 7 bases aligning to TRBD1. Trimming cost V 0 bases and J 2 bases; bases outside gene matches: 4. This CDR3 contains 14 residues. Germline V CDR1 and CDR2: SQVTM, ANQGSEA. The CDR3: CSVEDRGTAYEQYF. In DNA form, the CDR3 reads TGCAGCGTTGAAGATCGAGGGACAGCCTACGAGCAGTACTTC.

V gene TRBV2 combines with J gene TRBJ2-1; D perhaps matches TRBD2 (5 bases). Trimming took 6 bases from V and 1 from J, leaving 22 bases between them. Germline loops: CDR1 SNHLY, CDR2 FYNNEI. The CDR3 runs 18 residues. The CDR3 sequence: CASRTPRGLVFSYNEQFF. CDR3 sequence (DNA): TGTGCCAGCAGGACCCCCCGAGGGCTAGTTTTTTCCTACAATGAGCAGTTCTTC. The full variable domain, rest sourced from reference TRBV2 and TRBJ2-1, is EPEVTQTPSHQVTQMGQEVILRCVPISNHLYFYWYRQILGQKVEFLVSFYNNEISEKSEIFDDQFSVERPDGSNFTLKIRSTKLEDSAMYFCASRTPRGLVFSYNEQFFGPGTRLTVL.

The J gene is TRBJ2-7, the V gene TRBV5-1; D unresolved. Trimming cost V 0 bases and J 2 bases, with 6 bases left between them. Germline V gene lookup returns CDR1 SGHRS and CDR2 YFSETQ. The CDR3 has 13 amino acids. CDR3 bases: TGCGCCAGCAGCTTGGGGGCACCCTACGAGCAGTACTTC. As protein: CASSLGAPYEQYF.

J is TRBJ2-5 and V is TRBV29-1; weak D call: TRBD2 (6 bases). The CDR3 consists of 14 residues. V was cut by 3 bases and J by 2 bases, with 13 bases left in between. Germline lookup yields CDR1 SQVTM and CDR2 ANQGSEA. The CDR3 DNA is TGCAGCGTTGAGCTGGGGCGGGAACAAGAGACCCAGTACTTC. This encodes CSVELGREQETQYF.

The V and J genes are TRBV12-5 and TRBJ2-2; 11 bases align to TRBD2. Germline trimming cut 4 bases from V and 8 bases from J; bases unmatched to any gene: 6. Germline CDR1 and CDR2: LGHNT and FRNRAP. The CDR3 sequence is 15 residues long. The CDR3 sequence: CASGWVLAGAGELFF. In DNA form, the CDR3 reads TGTGCTAGTGGTTGGGTACTAGCGGGGGCAGGGGAGCTGTTTTTT.

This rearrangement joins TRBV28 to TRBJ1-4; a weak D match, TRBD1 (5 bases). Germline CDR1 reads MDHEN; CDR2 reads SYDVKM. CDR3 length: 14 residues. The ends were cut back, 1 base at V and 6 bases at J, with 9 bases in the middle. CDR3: CASSLSWGDEKLFF. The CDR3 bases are TGTGCCAGCAGTTTATCATGGGGGGATGAAAAACTGTTTTTT.

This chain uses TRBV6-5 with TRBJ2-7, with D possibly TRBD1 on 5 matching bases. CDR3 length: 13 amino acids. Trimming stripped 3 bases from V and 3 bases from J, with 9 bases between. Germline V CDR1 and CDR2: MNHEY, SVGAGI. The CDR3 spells CASSYQQVYEQYF. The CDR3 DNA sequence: TGTGCCAGCAGTTATCAACAGGTCTACGAGCAGTACTTC.

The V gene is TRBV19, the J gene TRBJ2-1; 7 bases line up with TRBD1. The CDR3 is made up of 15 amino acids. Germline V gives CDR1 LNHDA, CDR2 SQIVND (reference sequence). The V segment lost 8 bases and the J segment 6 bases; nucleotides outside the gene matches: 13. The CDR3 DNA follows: TGTGCCAGTCGTAACCGGGGACAGCTCCTCAATGAGCAGTTCTTC. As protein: CASRNRGQLLNEQFF.

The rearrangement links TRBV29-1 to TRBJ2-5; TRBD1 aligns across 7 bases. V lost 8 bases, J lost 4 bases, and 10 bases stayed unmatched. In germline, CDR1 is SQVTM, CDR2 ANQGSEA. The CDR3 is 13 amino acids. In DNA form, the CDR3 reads TGCAGCACAATGAGGGGGCGAGGAGAGACCCAGTACTTC. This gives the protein CSTMRGRGETQYF. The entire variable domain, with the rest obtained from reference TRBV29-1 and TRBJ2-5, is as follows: SAVISQKPSRDICQRGTSLTIQCQVDSQVTMMFWYRQQPGQSLTLIATANQGSEATYESGFVIDKFPISRPNLTFSTLTVSNMSPEDSSIYLCSTMRGRGETQYFGPGTRLLVL.

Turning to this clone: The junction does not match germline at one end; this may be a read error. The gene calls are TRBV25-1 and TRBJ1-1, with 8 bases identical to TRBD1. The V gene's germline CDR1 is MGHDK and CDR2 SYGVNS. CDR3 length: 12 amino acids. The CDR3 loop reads CASSKLPGQVMF. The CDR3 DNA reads TGTGCCAGCAGCAAACTTCCGGGACAGGTGATGTTT.